This T cell receptor beta chain derives from a study of cytomegalovirus exposure and HLA in healthy donors. Overall study findings and caveats: CMV serostatus was the sole immune exposure information available. Cytomegalovirus-associated TCR beta chains were listed, numbering some 150.

The PCR contained 60 Vbeta and 13 Jbeta primers. In the original workflow: Later analysis identified tens of millions of unique TCR beta chains, about 10 million shared. This table comes from immunoSEQ multiplex PCR, and its TCRdb copy is limited to in-frame clones, with some not included. The V and J calls and clone size were taken over from that table, and D and trimming were inferred from the DNA. The sample consists of 150,000 to 200,000 clones, around 80% of them appearing once. The CDR3 has 13 residues. Germline lookup yields CDR1 SGHVS and CDR2 FQNEAQ. Trimming stripped 3 bases from V and 5 bases from J, with 10 bases between. On this clone: Its target is not known.

The rearrangement joins TRBV7-8 to TRBJ1-1; D is unresolved. The sample was PBMCs. The TCR was taken from a woman aged 30 to 39 in good health and CMV-seronegative. CDR3 residues: CASSFRSKTEAFF. DNA of the CDR3: TGTGCCAGCAGCTTTCGATCTAAGACTGAAGCTTTCTTT.